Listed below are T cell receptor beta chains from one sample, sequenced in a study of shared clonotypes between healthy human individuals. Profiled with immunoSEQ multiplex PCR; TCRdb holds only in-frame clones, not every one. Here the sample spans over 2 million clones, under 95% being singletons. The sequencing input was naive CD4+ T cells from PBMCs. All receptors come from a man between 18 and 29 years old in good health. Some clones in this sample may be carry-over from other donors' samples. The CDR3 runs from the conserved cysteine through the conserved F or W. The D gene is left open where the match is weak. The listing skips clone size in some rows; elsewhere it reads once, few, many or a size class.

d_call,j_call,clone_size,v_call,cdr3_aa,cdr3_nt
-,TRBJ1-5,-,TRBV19,CASSRGHYSNQPQHF,TGTGCCAGTAGTAGGGGACACTATAGCAATCAGCCCCAGCATTTT
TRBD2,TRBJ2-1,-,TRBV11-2,CASSFSGRENEQFF,TGTGCCAGCAGCTTCAGCGGGAGAGAGAATGAGCAGTTCTTC
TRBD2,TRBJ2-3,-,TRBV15,CATGREGSGWPQYF,TGTGCCACCGGGCGGGAGGGCTCTGGTTGGCCGCAGTATTTT
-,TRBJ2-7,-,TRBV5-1,CASSIGQGGGEQYF,TGCGCCAGCAGCATCGGACAGGGCGGGGGCGAGCAGTACTTC
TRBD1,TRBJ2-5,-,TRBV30,CAWSPPPGTGGETQYF,TGTGCCTGGAGCCCTCCCCCCGGGACAGGGGGAGAGACCCAGTACTTC
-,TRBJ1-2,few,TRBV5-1,CAIRDGQSYYGYTF,TGCGCCATCAGAGACGGACAGAGCTACTATGGCTACACCTTC
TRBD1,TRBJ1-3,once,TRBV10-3,CAISEYRGNAGNTIYF,TGTGCCATCAGTGAGTACAGGGGAAATGCTGGAAACACCATATATTTT
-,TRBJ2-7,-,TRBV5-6,CASSPPANSYEQYF,TGTGCCAGCAGCCCACCGGCGAACTCCTACGAGCAGTACTTC
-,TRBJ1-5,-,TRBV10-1,CASSDGNQPQHF,TGCGCCAGCAGTGACGGCAATCAGCCCCAGCATTTT
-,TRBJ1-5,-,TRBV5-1,CASSPLGANQPQHF,TGCGCCAGCAGCCCCCTAGGCGCCAATCAGCCCCAGCATTTT
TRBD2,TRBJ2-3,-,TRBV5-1,CASSVLAGGRKDTQYF,TGCGCCAGCAGCGTACTAGCGGGAGGGCGGAAAGATACGCAGTATTTT
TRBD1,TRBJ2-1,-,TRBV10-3,CAISNRGINNNEQFF,TGTGCCATCAGCAACAGGGGGATAAATAACAATGAGCAGTTCTTC
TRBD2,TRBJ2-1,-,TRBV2,CASRGLAGFDEQFF,TGTGCCAGCAGAGGACTAGCGGGATTCGATGAGCAGTTCTTC
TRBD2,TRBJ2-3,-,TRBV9,CASSLGLAGATDTQYF,TGTGCCAGCAGCCTCGGACTAGCGGGTGCCACAGATACGCAGTATTTT
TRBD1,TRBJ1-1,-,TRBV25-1,CASSEYRAGGRTEAFF,TGTGCCAGCAGTGAATATCGGGCAGGGGGTCGCACTGAAGCTTTCTTT
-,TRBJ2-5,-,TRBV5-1,CASTGTTGSQETQYF,TGCGCCAGCACTGGAACCACAGGGAGCCAAGAGACCCAGTACTTC
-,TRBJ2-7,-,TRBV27,CASTSPGLPNHF,TGTGCCAGCACCTCACCAGGACTTCCTAACCACTTC
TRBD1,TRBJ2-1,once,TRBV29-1,CSVDGTGAYNEQFF,TGCAGCGTTGACGGGACAGGGGCCTACAATGAGCAGTTCTTC
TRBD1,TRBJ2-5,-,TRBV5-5,CASSLDRGRFWETQYF,TGTGCCAGCAGCTTAGACAGGGGTCGGTTCTGGGAGACCCAGTACTTC
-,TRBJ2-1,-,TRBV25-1,CASTMGGRHEQFF,TGTGCCAGTACCATGGGTGGGAGACATGAGCAGTTCTTC
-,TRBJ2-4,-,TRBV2,CASSEGLPIQYF,TGTGCCAGCAGTGAGGGGTTACCAATTCAGTACTTC
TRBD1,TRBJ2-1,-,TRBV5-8,CASSLSGTGGGDEQFF,TGTGCCAGCAGCTTGTCCGGGACAGGGGGCGGCGATGAGCAGTTCTTC
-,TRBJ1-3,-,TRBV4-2,CASSLGRGPSGNTIYF,TGTGCCAGCAGCCTGGGACGGGGGCCGTCGGGAAACACCATATATTTT
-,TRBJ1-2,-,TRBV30,CASVGRNYGYTF,TGTGCCTCCGTCGGGCGAAACTATGGCTACACCTTC
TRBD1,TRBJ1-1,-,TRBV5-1,CASSLARTGDARMNTEAFF,TGCGCCAGCAGCTTGGCCCGGACAGGCGATGCCCGAATGAACACTGAAGCTTTCTTT
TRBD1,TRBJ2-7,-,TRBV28,CASNPGQKPYEQYF,TGTGCCAGCAATCCGGGACAGAAGCCCTACGAGCAGTACTTC
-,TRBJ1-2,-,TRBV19,CASSIPQGSNYGYTF,TGTGCCAGTAGTATACCCCAGGGCAGCAACTATGGCTACACCTTC
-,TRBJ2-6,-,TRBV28,CASISPPSGANVLTF,TGTGCCAGCATCTCTCCCCCCAGTGGGGCCAACGTCCTGACTTTC
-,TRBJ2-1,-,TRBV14,CASSPTTTAYNEQFF,TGTGCCAGCAGCCCAACGACGACCGCCTACAATGAGCAGTTCTTC
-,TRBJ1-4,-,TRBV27,CASSAWGENEKLFF,TGTGCCAGCAGTGCGTGGGGGGAAAATGAAAAACTGTTTTTT
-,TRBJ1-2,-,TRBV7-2,CASSLESGSGYTF,TGTGCCAGCAGCTTAGAGTCCGGGAGCGGCTACACCTTC
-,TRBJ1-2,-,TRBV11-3,CASSLPTSGRSYGYTF,TGTGCCAGCAGCTTACCCACCTCCGGTCGGAGCTATGGCTACACCTTC
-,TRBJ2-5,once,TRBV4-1,CASSQHERTTYQETQYF,TGCGCCAGCAGCCAACACGAACGTACGACCTACCAAGAGACCCAGTACTTC
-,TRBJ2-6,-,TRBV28,CASSLSSGANVLTF,TGTGCCAGCAGTTTGAGCTCTGGGGCCAACGTCCTGACTTTC
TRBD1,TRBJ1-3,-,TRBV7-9,CASSVRGQGSSGNTIYF,TGTGCCAGCAGCGTCAGGGGACAGGGGAGCTCTGGAAACACCATATATTTT
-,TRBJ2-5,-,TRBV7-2,CASSLFGGTGSRETQYF,TGTGCCAGCAGCCTTTTCGGGGGTACGGGCTCGAGAGAGACCCAGTACTTC
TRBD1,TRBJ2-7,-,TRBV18,CASSPTPGQGFVDYEQYF,TGTGCCAGCTCACCTACTCCGGGACAGGGTTTCGTTGACTACGAGCAGTACTTC
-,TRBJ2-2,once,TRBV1,CTSSQDPSGRSVTGELFF,TGCACCAGCAGCCAAGATCCCAGCGGGAGGTCTGTCACCGGGGAGCTGTTTTTT
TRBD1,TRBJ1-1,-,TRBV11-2,CASSPRQGALNTEAFF,TGTGCCAGCAGCCCCCGGCAGGGGGCTTTGAACACTGAAGCTTTCTTT
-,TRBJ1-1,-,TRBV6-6,CASSPGRLNTEAFF,TGTGCCAGCAGCCCCGGCCGTCTGAACACTGAAGCTTTCTTT
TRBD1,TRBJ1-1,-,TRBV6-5,CASSIPGQSEAFF,TGTGCCAGCAGTATTCCGGGACAGTCTGAAGCTTTCTTT
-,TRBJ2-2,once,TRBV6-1,CASGIGVWAGELFF,TGTGCCAGCGGAATAGGGGTTTGGGCCGGGGAGCTGTTTTTT
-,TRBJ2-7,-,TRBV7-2,CASSLVTGSSYEQYF,TGTGCCAGCAGCTTAGTGACGGGTAGCTCCTACGAGCAGTACTTC
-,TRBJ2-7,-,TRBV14,CASSPWGAGNYEQYF,TGTGCCAGCAGCCCATGGGGGGCAGGGAACTACGAGCAGTACTTC
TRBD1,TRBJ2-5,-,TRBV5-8,CASSPRTGWETQYF,TGTGCCAGCAGCCCTAGGACAGGGTGGGAGACCCAGTACTTC
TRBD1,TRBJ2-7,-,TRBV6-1,CASRTGFGYEQYF,TGTGCCAGCCGGACAGGGTTCGGGTACGAGCAGTACTTC
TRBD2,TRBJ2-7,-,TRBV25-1,CATRTSGRAGQYF,TGTGCCACCCGGACTAGCGGGAGGGCCGGGCAGTACTTC
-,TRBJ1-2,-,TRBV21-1,CASSKEVTGGIYGYTF,TGTGCCAGCAGCAAAGAGGTAACAGGGGGCATTTATGGCTACACCTTC
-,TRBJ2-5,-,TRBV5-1,CASSLGVNPGVETQYF,TGCGCCAGCAGCTTGGGCGTAAACCCGGGTGTGGAAACCCAGTACTTC
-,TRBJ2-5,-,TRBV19,CASARSHGETQYF,TGTGCCAGTGCGCGGTCCCACGGGGAGACCCAGTACTTC
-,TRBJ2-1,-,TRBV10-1,CASSDSFTYEQFF,TGCGCCAGCAGTGATTCATTCACCTATGAGCAGTTCTTC
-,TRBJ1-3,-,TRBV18,CASSPIGQGQAGNTIYF,TGTGCCAGCTCACCTATTGGGCAGGGCCAAGCTGGAAACACCATATATTTT
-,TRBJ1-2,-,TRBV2,CASSGRPSDGYTF,TGTGCCAGCAGTGGGAGGCCCAGCGATGGCTACACCTTC
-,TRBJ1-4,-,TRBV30,CAWSQRSFPTTNEKLFF,TGTGCCTGGAGTCAACGGTCTTTCCCCACAACTAATGAAAAACTGTTTTTT
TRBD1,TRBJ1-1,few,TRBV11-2,CASSSRRQGETEAFF,TGTGCCAGCAGCTCTCGCCGACAGGGGGAAACTGAAGCTTTCTTT
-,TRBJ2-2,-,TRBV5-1,CASSLLGSNTGELFF,TGCGCCAGCAGCTTGCTGGGCAGTAACACCGGGGAGCTGTTTTTT
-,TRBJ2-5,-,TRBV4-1,CASSQDYRGATQETQYF,TGCGCCAGCAGCCAAGATTATCGGGGGGCGACCCAAGAGACCCAGTACTTC
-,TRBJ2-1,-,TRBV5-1,CASSPGTPENEQFF,TGCGCCAGCAGCCCCGGGACACCGGAAAATGAGCAGTTCTTC
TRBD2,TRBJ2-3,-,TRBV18,CASSPLKIAGIGGTQYF,TGTGCCAGCTCACCACTGAAAATAGCGGGAATCGGGGGTACGCAGTATTTT